This T cell receptor (beta chain) was identified during a study of blood T cell repertoires in COVID-19. For the study at large: Both acute and convalescent COVID-19 samples were obtained from the United States, Italy and Spain. PBMCs, B-cell-depleted T cells, or T cells provided the cDNA or gDNA that made up the material.

As processed by the authors: Reference gene primer amplification in the assay estimated nucleated cell counts. Data came from immunoSEQ multiplex PCR; TCRdb stores just in-frame clones and leaves some out. Clonal size and the V and J genes are those of that table, whereas D and trimming came from the DNA. This repertoire shows over 130,000 clones, roughly 86% found once; its top ten account for roughly 5%. The CDR3 extends over 17 amino acids. Germline values: CDR1 SGHRS, CDR2 YFSETQ. V trimming: 1 base; J trimming: 4 bases; junction bases outside the gene matches: 8. This chain joins TRBV5-1 and TRBJ2-5; TRBD2 aligns across 12 bases. The sample consisted of peripheral blood. The clonotype was recovered from a human donor in a cohort sampled during active COVID-19. The CDR3 DNA sequence: TGCGCCAGCAGCTTGAGGCTAGCGGGAGGGACGAGAGAGACCCAGTACTTC. Translated, it gives CASSLRLAGGTRETQYF.